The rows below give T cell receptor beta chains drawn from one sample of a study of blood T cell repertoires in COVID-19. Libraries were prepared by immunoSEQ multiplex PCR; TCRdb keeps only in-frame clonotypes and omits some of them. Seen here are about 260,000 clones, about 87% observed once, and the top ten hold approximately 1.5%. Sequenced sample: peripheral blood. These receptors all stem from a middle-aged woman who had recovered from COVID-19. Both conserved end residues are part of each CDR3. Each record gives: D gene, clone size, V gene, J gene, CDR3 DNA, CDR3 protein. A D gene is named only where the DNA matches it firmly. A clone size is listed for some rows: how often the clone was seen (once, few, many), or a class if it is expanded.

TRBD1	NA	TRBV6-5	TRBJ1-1	TGTGCCAGCAGTTACTCAAGGGACAGGGTCACTGAAGCTTTCTTT	CASSYSRDRVTEAFF
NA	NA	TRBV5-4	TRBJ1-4	TGTGCCAGCAGCTTCAGCCCGGGTGGGAATGAAAAACTGTTTTTT	CASSFSPGGNEKLFF
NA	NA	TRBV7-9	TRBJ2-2	TGTGCCAGCAGCTTAGGCCAGGGGACCACCGGGGAGCTGTTTTTT	CASSLGQGTTGELFF
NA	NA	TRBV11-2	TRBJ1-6	TGTGCCAGCAGCTTAGACAGGGTCGGTAATTCACCCCTCCACTTT	CASSLDRVGNSPLHF
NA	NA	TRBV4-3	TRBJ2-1	TGCGCCAGCAGCCAAGACCCCAGCTCCTACAATGAGCAGTTCTTC	CASSQDPSSYNEQFF
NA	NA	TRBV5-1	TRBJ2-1	TGCGCCAGCAGCTTGGTAGGAGATGAGCAGTTCTTC	CASSLVGDEQFF
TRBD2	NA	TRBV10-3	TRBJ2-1	TGTGCCATCAGTGAGTCGAAGGGACTAGCGGGATACAATGAGCAGTTCTTC	CAISESKGLAGYNEQFF
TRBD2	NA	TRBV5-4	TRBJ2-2	TGTGCCAGCAGCTACTGGACTAGTCGATCCGGGGAGCTGTTTTTT	CASSYWTSRSGELFF
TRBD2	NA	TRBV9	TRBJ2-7	TGTGCCAGCAGCGCGTCGCTAGCGGGGGGGACGAGCGAGCAGTACTTC	CASSASLAGGTSEQYF
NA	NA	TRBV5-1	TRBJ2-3	TGCGCCAGCAGCGGGCCCACTAGCATGGCTACGCAGTATTTT	CASSGPTSMATQYF
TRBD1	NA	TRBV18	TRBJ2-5	TGTGCCAGCTCAGCAGGACAGGGGATCCAAGAGACCCAGTACTTC	CASSAGQGIQETQYF
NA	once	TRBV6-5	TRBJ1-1	TGTGCCAGCAGGAGCCGGCGGGGAAGGAGAGCTGAAGCTTTCTTT	CASRSRRGRRAEAFF
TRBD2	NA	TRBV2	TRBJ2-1	TGTGCCAGCAGGCGGACTAGCGGGGGATTATACAATGAGCAGTTCTTC	CASRRTSGGLYNEQFF
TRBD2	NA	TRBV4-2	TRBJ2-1	TGTGCCAGCAGCCAAGATTTAGGACTAGCGGAACCAACAAAAAGCTCCTACAATGAGCAGTTCTTC	CASSQDLGLAEPTKSSYNEQFF
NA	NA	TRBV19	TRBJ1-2	TGTGCCAGTAGCAGGTCCGGGGGTAGGGATGGCTACACCTTC	CASSRSGGRDGYTF
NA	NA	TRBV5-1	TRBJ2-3	TGCGCCAGCAGCCCGGGACTTCTTTTAGGCACAGATACGCAGTATTTT	CASSPGLLLGTDTQYF
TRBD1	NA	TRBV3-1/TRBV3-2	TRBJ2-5	TGTGCCAGCAGCCAAGTGGCGTCTCTGGGACAGGGGGTGGTGGAGACCCAGTACTTC	CASSQVASLGQGVVETQYF
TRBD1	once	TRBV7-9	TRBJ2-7	TGTGCCAGCAGCGACAGGGTACCCTACGAGCAGTACTTC	CASSDRVPYEQYF
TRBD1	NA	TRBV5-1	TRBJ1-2	TGCGCCAGCAGCCTGGGGGACAGTAGGAATGGCTACACCTTC	CASSLGDSRNGYTF
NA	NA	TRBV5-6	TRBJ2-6	TGTGCCAGCAGCCGATTTAGGGGCGCCGGCTCTGGGGCCAACGTCCTGACTTTC	CASSRFRGAGSGANVLTF